These 14 T cell receptor beta chains came from one sample sequenced in a study of T cell changes during pregnancy in multiple sclerosis. Measured with immunoSEQ multiplex PCR; TCRdb has only the in-frame clones, and not every one. The table has nearly 110,000 clones, about 90% seen once. Sample: peripheral blood, taken after pregnancy. These receptors came from a female donor with multiple sclerosis, enrolled in a pregnancy study.

The gene calls are TRBV5-1 and TRBJ1-2; D is undetermined. Germline assignment: CDR1 SGHRS and CDR2 YFSETQ. The V end lost 6 bases, the J end lost 0 bases, and 12 bases lay between the germline ends. This CDR3 comprises 14 residues. Here the CDR3 reads CASTIELANYGYTF. In DNA, the CDR3 is TGCGCCAGCACGATTGAATTAGCTAACTATGGCTACACCTTC. Complete variable domain (other parts from reference TRBV5-1 and TRBJ1-2): KAGVTQTPRYLIKTRGQQVTLSCSPISGHRSVSWYQQTPGQGLQFLFEYFSETQRNKGNFPGRFSGRQFSNSRSEMNVSTLELGDSALYLCASTIELANYGYTFGSGTRLTVV.

V gene TRBV29-1 combines with J gene TRBJ2-3; 7 nucleotides match TRBD2. CDR3 length equals 15 residues. V shed 4 bases and J 0 bases; nucleotides not matched to a gene: 7. Germline V gene lookup returns CDR1 SQVTM and CDR2 ANQGSEA. CDR3: CSVGPSGYSTDTQYF. CDR3 DNA: TGCAGCGTTGGTCCTAGCGGTTATAGCACAGATACGCAGTATTTT.

The chain is built from TRBV4-1 and TRBJ1-4, with TRBD1 identical over 11 bases. CDR1 and CDR2 (germline): MGHRA, YSYEKL. V dropped 0 bases and J dropped 6; count of bases not matched to a gene: 3. This CDR3 is built from 16 residues. In nucleotides, the CDR3 is TGCGCCAGCAGCCAAGATGGACAGGGGGCTTATGAAAAACTGTTTTTT. Protein product: CASSQDGQGAYEKLFF.

This chain joins TRBV28 and TRBJ1-5; TRBD1 is a possible D gene (5 bases). With 3 bases removed from V and 6 bases from J, the gap between germline ends came to 24 bases. Germline CDR1 reads MDHEN; CDR2 reads SYDVKM. The CDR3 is 18 amino acids. The CDR3 loop is CASSFSMGQGGLRQPQHF. CDR3 nucleotides: TGTGCCAGCAGTTTCTCCATGGGGCAGGGAGGTTTGCGTCAGCCCCAGCATTTT. Variable domain in full (rest from reference TRBV28 and TRBJ1-5): DVKVTQSSRYLVKRTGEKVFLECVQDMDHENMFWYRQDPGLGLRLIYFSYDVKMKEKGDIPEGYSVSREKKERFSLILESASTNQTSMYLCASSFSMGQGGLRQPQHFGDGTRLSIL.

The chain has TRBV2 and TRBJ2-5; 11 bases are shared with TRBD1. V gave up 8 bases and J gave up 5 bases; unmatched junction bases: 7. The length of the CDR3 is 14 residues. Germline-derived CDR1 and CDR2 are SNHLY and FYNNEI. The CDR3 loop is CASGQGAGGETQYF. Written as DNA, the CDR3 is TGTGCCAGCGGACAGGGGGCGGGTGGGGAGACCCAGTACTTC.

This rearrangement joins TRBV5-8 to TRBJ1-5; D might be TRBD1 (6 bases). The germline V and J ends were trimmed by 4 bases and 5 bases, with 19 bases remaining between them. The CDR3 runs 16 residues. CDR1 is SGHTS and CDR2 is YDEGEE in the germline V gene. CDR3 DNA sequence: TGTGCCAGCAGCAACACCCTAGGACAGAGGGATCAGCCCCAGCATTTT. Amino acids: CASSNTLGQRDQPQHF.

This chain links TRBV19 with TRBJ2-7, with D maybe TRBD1 (5 bases). Trimming removed 10 bases from V and 2 bases from J, with 6 bases in between. CDR3 length equals 10 residues. The germline V gene has CDR1 LNHDA and CDR2 SQIVND (reference sequence). DNA for the CDR3: TGTGCCACAGGGACCTACGAGCAGTACTTC. Translated, it gives CATGTYEQYF. The full variable domain, completed using reference TRBV19 and TRBJ2-7, is DGGITQSPKYLFRKEGQNVTLSCEQNLNHDAMYWYRQDPGQGLRLIYYSQIVNDFQKGDIAEGYSVSREKKESFPLTVTSAQKNPTAFYLCATGTYEQYFGPGTRLTVT.

This rearrangement joins TRBV27 to TRBJ2-3; D not resolved. Trimming stripped 7 bases from V and 4 bases from J, with 12 bases between. This CDR3 region has 13 residues. The V gene's germline CDR1 is MNHEY and CDR2 SMNVEV (reference sequence). The CDR3 DNA sequence: TGTGCCAGCACCGCTTGGCCCCCAGATACGCAGTATTTT. This encodes CASTAWPPDTQYF.

This rearrangement joins TRBV7-9 to TRBJ2-5; 8 bases fit TRBD1. The CDR3 spans 14 residues. CDR1 and CDR2 from the germline V gene are SEHNR and FQNEAQ (reference sequence). Germline trimming cut 3 bases from V and 5 bases from J; bases unmatched to any gene: 5. CDR3 region: CASSFGQGFETQYF. The DNA for the CDR3 is TGTGCCAGCAGCTTCGGACAGGGTTTTGAGACCCAGTACTTC.

The V call is TRBV5-1, the J call TRBJ1-1; D gene unclear. V dropped 0 bases and J dropped 4 bases, with 16 bases sitting between them. Germline V CDR1 and CDR2: SGHRS, YFSETQ. This CDR3 is 16 amino acids long. CDR3 in amino acids: CASSLAFGPGSTEAFF. CDR3 nucleotide sequence: TGCGCCAGCAGCTTGGCCTTCGGTCCGGGGAGCACTGAAGCTTTCTTT.

This clone occurred once. This chain links TRBV28 with TRBJ1-1; a possible D gene is TRBD1 (6 bases). The CDR3 spans 12 residues. The germline CDR1 and CDR2 sequences are MDHEN and SYDVKM. V was clipped by 10 bases and J by 7 bases, with 16 bases between them. CDR3 amino acids: CAIRTAGIEAFF. The CDR3 nucleotides read TGTGCCATCCGGACAGCCGGGATTGAAGCTTTCTTT.

J is TRBJ1-5 and V is TRBV30; tentatively, D is TRBD1 (5 bases). CDR1 and CDR2 from the germline V gene are GTSNPN and SVGIG (reference sequence). Trimming removed 1 base from V and 2 bases from J, with 9 bases in between. This CDR3 is 14 amino acids long. The CDR3 DNA reads as TGTGCCTGGAGTGGCGTAGGGGGCAATCAGCCCCAGCATTTT. It is translated as CAWSGVGGNQPQHF.

This clone was detected once. The chain couples TRBV10-2 to TRBJ2-1, with TRBD2 matching over 16 bases. The length of the CDR3 is 17 residues. Germline CDR1 reads WSHSY; CDR2 reads SAAADI. V lost 5 bases to trimming and J lost 5 bases; unmatched junction nucleotides: 6. Here the CDR3 reads CASSLGLAGGPHNEQFF. CDR3 coding DNA: TGCGCCAGCAGTCTGGGACTAGCGGGAGGGCCCCACAATGAGCAGTTCTTC.

The rearrangement uses TRBV12-5 and TRBJ1-1; 10 nucleotides line up with TRBD1. This CDR3 has 13 amino acids. J was trimmed by 9 bases and V by 6 bases; bases with no gene match: 7. Germline V lookup: CDR1 LGHNT, CDR2 FRNRAP. The CDR3 spells CASGTDRGNQAFF. Here the CDR3 DNA reads TGTGCTAGTGGCACGGACAGGGGGAATCAAGCTTTCTTT.